Presented here are 22 T cell receptor beta chains from one specimen sequenced in a study of T-cell memory formation after mild COVID-19. Each CDR3 protein gets one entry after TCRdb re-called the 5' RACE reads with MiXCR. The sample includes about 100,000 distinct CDR3 sequences, 15% to 20% of them seen just once. The material sequenced was PBMCs or a T cell subset sorted from them (not recorded which). The source is a man between 18 and 35 years old who had mild COVID-19 (a few samples of this study predate the infection). Cell type and time point are not known.

The V gene is TRBV3-1, the J gene TRBJ2-1, with D uncertain. Trimming took 4 bases from V and 3 from J, leaving 10 bases between them. Per germline, CDR1 LGHDT and CDR2 YNNKEL (reference sequence). This CDR3 is built from 14 residues. Here the CDR3 DNA reads TGTGCCAGCAGCCCCCGTGCCAACTACAATGAGCAGTTCTTC. This sequence encodes CASSPRANYNEQFF.

The rearrangement joins TRBV28 to TRBJ1-2; D uncertain. The germline CDR1 and CDR2 sequences are MDHEN and SYDVKM. The V gene lost 2 bases and the J gene lost 3 bases, with 10 bases spanning the gap. The CDR3 spans 14 residues. CDR3 sequence: CASSLRVGDYGYTF. For the CDR3, the DNA is TGTGCCAGCAGTTTAAGGGTGGGAGACTATGGCTACACCTTC.

This clonotype appeared a few times. The chain couples TRBV2 to TRBJ2-7, with D hard to call. Germline V gene sequence: CDR1 SNHLY, CDR2 FYNNEI. The CDR3 spans 13 residues. Trimming removed 4 bases from V and 3 bases from J, with 10 bases in between. The CDR3 sequence is CASSGPFGYEQYV. CDR3 coding DNA: TGTGCCAGCAGTGGGCCTTTTGGCTACGAGCAGTACGTC.

The sample holds a few counts of this clonotype. This chain links TRBV7-2 with TRBJ2-4, with 7 bases aligning to TRBD2. This CDR3 contains 15 residues. V was pared by 5 bases and J by 1 base, with 5 bases of the junction left unmatched. In germline, CDR1 is SGHTA, CDR2 FQGNSA. DNA of the CDR3: TGTGCCAGCAGCCTCCCGACTAGCGCCAAAAACATTCAGTACTTC. Amino acids: CASSLPTSAKNIQYF.

DNA for the CDR3: TGTGCCAGCAGTTTACGGGTCAGGGGCTACAATGAGCAGTTCTTC. Translated: CASSLRVRGYNEQFF. The J gene is TRBJ2-1, the V gene TRBV12-3 or TRBV12-4, with D perhaps matching TRBD1 (6 bases). Trimming left V 2 bases short and J 3 bases short, with 11 bases between. This CDR3 spans 15 amino acids.

This chain joins TRBV20-1 and TRBJ2-5; TRBD1 is a possible D gene (6 bases). The germline V and J ends were trimmed by 3 bases and 5 bases, with 16 bases remaining between them. Per the germline V gene, CDR1 is DFQATT and CDR2 is SNEGSKA (reference sequence). CDR3 length: 14 residues. CDR3 sequence reads: CSASLGQGLETQYF. CDR3 DNA: TGCAGTGCTAGTCTTGGGCAGGGGTTGGAGACCCAGTACTTC.

This clonotype was seen a few times. The chain uses TRBV4-3 and TRBJ2-3; TRBD1 might be the D (7 bases). The CDR3 has 15 residues. The V end lost 1 base, the J end lost 5 bases, and 13 bases lay between the germline ends. Germline V gene lookup returns CDR1 LGHNA and CDR2 YSLEER. The CDR3 reads CASSQGQGGQDTQYF. The CDR3 DNA reads TGCGCCAGCAGCCAAGGCCAGGGGGGACAAGATACGCAGTATTTT.

V and J are TRBV18 and TRBJ2-7, with 10 bases aligning to TRBD1. This CDR3 is 15 amino acids long. The junction had 6 bases not matched to a gene; V was cut back by 5 bases and J by 2 bases. Germline V lookup: CDR1 KGHSH, CDR2 LQKENI. The CDR3 region has the DNA TGTGCCAGCTCAACGGGACAGGGGACGGCCTACGAGCAGTACGTC. This codes for CASSTGQGTAYEQYV.

There are a few counts of this clonotype. The chain carries TRBV5-1 and TRBJ2-1; 9 bases match TRBD1. Germline CDR1 is SGHRS and CDR2 is YFSETQ. The CDR3 totals 15 residues. The junction had 2 bases not matched to a gene; V was cut back by 0 bases and J by 4 bases. This CDR3 is CASSLGGQGYNEQFF. For the CDR3, the DNA is TGCGCCAGCAGCTTGGGGGGACAGGGTTACAATGAGCAGTTCTTC.

The rearrangement uses TRBV20-1 and TRBJ1-3, with D possibly being TRBD1 (5 bases). Germline-derived CDR1 and CDR2 are DFQATT and SNEGSKA (reference sequence). The ends were cut back, 3 bases at V and 3 bases at J, with 12 bases in the middle. The CDR3 covers 14 residues. The CDR3 DNA follows: TGCAGTGCTAGTAGCGGGGCTGATGGAAACACCATATATTTT. Protein: CSASSGADGNTIYF.

The rearrangement joins TRBV7-9 to TRBJ1-1; TRBD1 aligns across 12 bases. V shed 8 bases and J 5 bases; nucleotides not matched to a gene: 12. Per the germline V gene, CDR1 is SEHNR and CDR2 is FQNEAQ (reference sequence). There are 16 residues in the CDR3. This chain's CDR3 is CASYRDRGHVGTEAFF. CDR3 sequence (DNA): TGTGCCAGCTATCGGGACAGGGGGCACGTAGGAACTGAAGCTTTCTTT.

The chain has TRBV7-2 and TRBJ1-5; 10 positions match TRBD1. V was pared by 6 bases and J by 6 bases, with 8 bases of the junction left unmatched. CDR1 is SGHTA, CDR2 FQGNSA, per germline. CDR3 length equals 15 residues. CDR3 DNA sequence: TGTGCCAGCAGTCGACAGGGGGCCTCGGGTCAGCCCCAGCATTTT. Amino acid sequence: CASSRQGASGQPQHF.

V gene TRBV5-1 combines with J gene TRBJ2-7; 7 bases fit TRBD1. The ends lost 3 bases at V and 1 base at J; junction bases unmatched: 4. Germline values: CDR1 SGHRS, CDR2 YFSETQ. The CDR3 covers 14 residues. CDR3: CASSSTTGSYEQYV. CDR3 sequence (DNA): TGCGCCAGCAGCTCTACGACAGGGTCCTACGAGCAGTACGTC.

In this sample, this clonotype turned up a few times. The gene calls are TRBV7-9 and TRBJ2-1; TRBD1 or TRBD2 may be the D gene (6 bases each). CDR1 is SEHNR, CDR2 FQNEAQ, per germline (reference sequence). The V end lost 5 bases, the J end lost 9 bases, and 17 bases lay between the germline ends. The CDR3 contains 14 residues. Here the CDR3 DNA reads TGTGCCAGCAGCCCACAGGGTCTCGGGGGTGAGCAGTTCTTC. Protein product: CASSPQGLGGEQFF.

The chain carries TRBV29-1 and TRBJ1-1; tentative D call: TRBD1 (6 bases). Trimming left V 3 bases short and J 0 bases short, with 8 bases between. CDR3 length: 13 residues. Germline CDR1 and CDR2: SQVTM and ANQGSEA. The CDR3 coding sequence is TGCAGCGTTGATCAGGGGTTGAACACTGAAGCTTTCTTT. Amino acid sequence: CSVDQGLNTEAFF. Full variable domain (outside the CDR3, taken from reference TRBV29-1 and TRBJ1-1): SAVISQKPSRDICQRGTSLTIQCQVDSQVTMMFWYRQQPGQSLTLIATANQGSEATYESGFVIDKFPISRPNLTFSTLTVSNMSPEDSSIYLCSVDQGLNTEAFFGQGTRLTVV.

This clonotype was observed many times. The genes are TRBV12-3 or TRBV12-4 and TRBJ2-7; D is perhaps TRBD1 (6 bases). The CDR3 sequence is 13 residues long. V was shortened by 6 bases and J by 0 bases, with 9 bases between the two germline ends. CDR3: CASSQGNSYEQYF. The CDR3 DNA is TGTGCCAGCAGCCAGGGGAACTCCTACGAGCAGTACTTC.

J is TRBJ2-3 and V is TRBV6-5, with a possible D match to TRBD2 (5 bases). Trimming stripped 0 bases from V and 5 bases from J, with 12 bases between. CDR3 length: 15 amino acids. Per germline, CDR1 MNHEY and CDR2 SVGAGI. The CDR3 DNA reads TGTGCCAGCAGTTACTCGGGGAGCGTCGGAGATACGCAGTATTTT. This codes for CASSYSGSVGDTQYF.

The V gene is TRBV10-3, the J gene TRBJ1-2; D is unresolved. The V and J ends lost 0 bases and 2 bases respectively, with 7 bases between them. Per the germline V gene, CDR1 is ENHRY and CDR2 is SYGVKD. The CDR3 covers 14 residues. CDR3 residues: CAISESVRNYGYTF. The CDR3 nucleotides read TGTGCCATCAGTGAGTCGGTCAGGAACTATGGCTACACCTTC.

The J gene is TRBJ2-4, the V gene TRBV11-2, with D possibly being TRBD2 (6 bases). The CDR3 is 17 residues long. The germline V and J ends were trimmed by 7 bases and 0 bases, with 19 bases remaining between them. The germline V gene has CDR1 SGHAT and CDR2 FQNNGV. In DNA form, the CDR3 reads TGTGCCAGCACCCCCGGAGCGGGCGGTTTAGCCAAAAACATTCAGTACTTC. This translates into CASTPGAGGLAKNIQYF.

The chain carries TRBV15 and TRBJ2-7; 11 nucleotides agree with TRBD1. V shed 0 bases, J shed 3 bases, and the junction held 4 bases outside the gene matches. This CDR3 is 16 amino acids long. The germline CDR1 and CDR2 sequences are LNHNV and YYDKDF (reference sequence). CDR3 loop: CATSRDGGTGGYEQYV. As DNA, the CDR3 is TGTGCCACCAGCAGAGATGGGGGGACAGGGGGCTACGAGCAGTACGTC.

The table lists this clonotype with many counts. The CDR3 nucleotides are TGCGCCAGCAGCTCGCGGAATACAGGGCTTGATGGCTACACCTTC. Protein sequence: CASSSRNTGLDGYTF. The J gene is TRBJ1-2, the V gene TRBV5-1; the D gene is possibly TRBD1 (6 bases). V was clipped by 3 bases and J by 6 bases, with 18 bases between them. Germline CDR1 is SGHRS and CDR2 is YFSETQ. The CDR3 has 15 residues.

V is TRBV7-8 and J is TRBJ2-7; no clear D. The CDR3 has 13 amino acids. CDR1 and CDR2 (germline): SGHVS, FQNEAQ. V lost 2 bases to trimming and J lost 2 bases, with 7 bases between them. CDR3 bases: TGTGCCAGCAGCTTAAACAGCCCCTACGAGCAGTACGTC. Protein: CASSLNSPYEQYV.